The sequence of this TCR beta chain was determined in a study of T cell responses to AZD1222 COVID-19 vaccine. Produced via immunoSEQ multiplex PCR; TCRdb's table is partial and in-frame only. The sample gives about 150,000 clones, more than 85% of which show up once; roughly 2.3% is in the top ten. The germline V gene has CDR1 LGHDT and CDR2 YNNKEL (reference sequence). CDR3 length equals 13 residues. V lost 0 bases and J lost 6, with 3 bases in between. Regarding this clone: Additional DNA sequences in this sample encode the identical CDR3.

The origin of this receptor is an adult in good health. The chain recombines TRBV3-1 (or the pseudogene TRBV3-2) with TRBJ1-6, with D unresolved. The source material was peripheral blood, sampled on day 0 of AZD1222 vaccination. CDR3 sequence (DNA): TGTGCCAGCAGCCAAGAGTCTAATTCACCCCTCCACTTT. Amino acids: CASSQESNSPLHF.